The 12 T cell receptor beta chains in this list originate from one sample, sequenced in a study of blood T cell repertoires in COVID-19. Measured with immunoSEQ multiplex PCR; TCRdb has only the in-frame clones, and not every one. The sample shows about 140,000 clones, around four fifths of them seen only once. Specimen: PBMCs or T cells enriched from blood (not recorded which). Source of these receptors: a woman aged 40 to 49 who had recovered from COVID-19.

The rearrangement uses TRBV5-4 and TRBJ2-6; 7 bases align to TRBD1. Germline lookup yields CDR1 SGHNT and CDR2 YYREEE (reference sequence). This CDR3 is 19 amino acids long. The ends lost 0 bases at V and 0 bases at J; junction bases unmatched: 9. For the CDR3, the DNA is TGTGCCAGCAGCTTGGGGGGGTGGACAGGCCTCTCTGGGGCCAACGTCCTGACTTTC. This encodes CASSLGGWTGLSGANVLTF.

This chain links TRBV5-6 with TRBJ1-6; D uncertain. The germline CDR1 and CDR2 sequences are SGHDT and YYEEEE. The germline V and J ends were trimmed by 0 bases and 0 bases, with 7 bases remaining between them. The CDR3 totals 16 residues. The CDR3 region is CASSLEGSSYNSPLHF. The CDR3 region has the DNA TGTGCCAGCAGCTTGGAAGGGAGCTCCTATAATTCACCCCTCCACTTT.

The V gene is TRBV4-1, the J gene TRBJ1-2, with D maybe TRBD1 (6 bases). This CDR3 contains 15 residues. Germline V gene lookup returns CDR1 MGHRA and CDR2 YSYEKL. The V end was cut by 2 bases, the J end by 3 bases, with 13 bases between. This chain's CDR3 is CASSQRGGRDYGYTF. The CDR3, as DNA: TGCGCCAGCAGCCAACGAGGGGGGAGGGACTATGGCTACACCTTC.

The rearrangement uses TRBV3-1 (or the pseudogene TRBV3-2) and TRBJ2-2, with 7 bases matching TRBD1. V was clipped by 1 base and J by 2 bases; unmatched bases: 1. Germline CDR1 LGHDT, CDR2 YNNKEL (reference sequence). The CDR3 extends over 15 amino acids. The CDR3 sequence: CASSQGDRNTGELFF. The CDR3 bases are TGTGCCAGCAGCCAAGGGGACAGAAACACCGGGGAGCTGTTTTTT.

This clone occurred once. The rearrangement joins TRBV7-9 to TRBJ1-5, with 8 bases that match TRBD1. The germline CDR1 and CDR2 sequences are SEHNR and FQNEAQ (reference sequence). CDR3 length: 14 residues. V shed 5 bases and J 4 bases; nucleotides not matched to a gene: 4. The CDR3 DNA is TGTGCCAGCAGCCTACAGGGGGTAAATCAGCCCCAGCATTTT. Translation: CASSLQGVNQPQHF.

This clone was observed a few times. The chain employs TRBV2 and TRBJ2-3; D perhaps matches TRBD2 (6 bases). The CDR3 is 13 residues long. Germline CDR1 reads SNHLY; CDR2 reads FYNNEI. The V gene lost 5 bases and the J gene lost 6 bases, with 12 bases spanning the gap. Written as DNA, the CDR3 is TGTGCCAGCAGTACGGGACTTACGGATACGCAGTATTTT. Its protein product is CASSTGLTDTQYF. The whole variable domain, filled in from reference TRBV2 and TRBJ2-3, reads EPEVTQTPSHQVTQMGQEVILRCVPISNHLYFYWYRQILGQKVEFLVSFYNNEISEKSEIFDDQFSVERPDGSNFTLKIRSTKLEDSAMYFCASSTGLTDTQYFGPGTRLTVL.

The chain employs TRBV2 and TRBJ1-4; D gene unclear. Per germline, CDR1 SNHLY and CDR2 FYNNEI. CDR3 length: 14 residues. With 7 bases removed from V and 2 bases from J, the gap between germline ends came to 11 bases. The CDR3 is CASTPAVTNEKLFF. For the CDR3, the DNA is TGTGCCAGCACCCCCGCGGTTACTAATGAAAAACTGTTTTTT.

CDR3 residues: CASSGGPRSIREKLFF. The CDR3 nucleotides read TGTGCCAGCAGTGGAGGGCCTCGGTCGATTCGGGAAAAACTGTTTTTT. The chain employs TRBV2 and TRBJ1-4, with no clear D. In germline, CDR1 is SNHLY, CDR2 FYNNEI. The V and J ends lost 4 bases and 8 bases respectively, with 20 bases between them. The CDR3 length is 16 residues.

This chain connects TRBV19 to TRBJ2-2; a weak D match, TRBD2 (5 bases). Germline lookup yields CDR1 LNHDA and CDR2 SQIVND (reference sequence). The CDR3 sequence is 14 residues long. Trimming left V 6 bases short and J 1 base short, with 9 bases between. In DNA form, the CDR3 reads TGTGCCAGTAGCGACGAGGGGAACACCGGGGAGCTGTTTTTT. Translated: CASSDEGNTGELFF.

The gene calls are TRBV15 and TRBJ2-2, with a possible D match to TRBD1 (5 bases). The CDR3 consists of 15 residues. Germline V gene lookup returns CDR1 LNHNV and CDR2 YYDKDF (reference sequence). The V gene lost 0 bases and the J gene lost 3 bases, with 8 bases spanning the gap. DNA of the CDR3: TGTGCCACCAGCAGAGATACGACAGACACCGGGGAGCTGTTTTTT. It encodes CATSRDTTDTGELFF.

The chain combines TRBV7-3 with TRBJ2-5, with 7 bases matching TRBD2. Per the germline V gene, CDR1 is SGHTA and CDR2 is FQGTGA. Germline trimming cut 2 bases from V and 2 bases from J; bases unmatched to any gene: 8. The CDR3 is made up of 16 amino acids. CDR3 sequence: CASSLESGTLQETQYF. CDR3 bases: TGTGCCAGCAGCTTAGAGAGCGGGACCCTACAAGAGACCCAGTACTTC.

The V gene is TRBV2, the J gene TRBJ2-1, with 9 bases identical to TRBD2. From germline, CDR1 is SNHLY and CDR2 FYNNEI. The J segment lost 2 bases and the V segment lost 8 bases, leaving 1 base of the junction unmatched. CDR3 length: 13 residues. The CDR3 nucleotides read TGTGCCAGCCTAGCGGGAACCTACAATGAGCAGTTCTTC. Encoded protein: CASLAGTYNEQFF.